This TCR beta chain was obtained from a study of T cells after yellow fever vaccination. Across the whole study: Those fractions that held only low numbers of cells were prepared using the SMART-Seq v4 Ultra Low Input RNA kit.

General observations from the study: Contaminating bulk clonotypes could be abundant in FACS-sorted repertoires.

In making TCR cDNA, 5'RACE template switching added a universal primer site and UMIs to it. Via MiXCR, TCRdb re-called the 5' RACE reads, giving one row per CDR3 protein. The repertoire holds about 220,000 distinct CDR3 sequences, with less than 3.5% as singletons. About this clonotype: The target antigen is unknown.

The CDR3 extends over 14 amino acids. Germline CDR1 is MNHEY and CDR2 is SMNVEV (reference sequence). Trimming took off 6 bases at V and 11 bases at J, with 17 bases between the two ends. The specimen was CD4+ T cells sorted from PBMCs, collected 10 days after the yellow fever booster vaccination. This receptor was taken from a man between 18 and 35 years old who received the YFV17D yellow fever vaccine. This chain connects TRBV27 to TRBJ1-6; the D is unclear. CDR3 loop: CASSRKDQFTPLHF. For the CDR3, the DNA is TGTGCCAGCAGCCGAAAAGATCAATTTACACCCCTCCACTTT.